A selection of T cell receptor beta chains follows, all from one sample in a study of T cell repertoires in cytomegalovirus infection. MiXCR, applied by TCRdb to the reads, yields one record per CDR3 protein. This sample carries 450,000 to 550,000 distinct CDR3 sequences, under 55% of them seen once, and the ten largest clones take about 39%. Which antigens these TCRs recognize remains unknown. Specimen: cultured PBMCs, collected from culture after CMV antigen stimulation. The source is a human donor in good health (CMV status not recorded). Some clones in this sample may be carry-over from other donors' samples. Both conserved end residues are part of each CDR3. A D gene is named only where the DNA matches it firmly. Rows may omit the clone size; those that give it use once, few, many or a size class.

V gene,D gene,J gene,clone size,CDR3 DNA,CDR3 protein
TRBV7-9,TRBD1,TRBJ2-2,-,TGTGCCAGCAGCCCGCACAGGGGGCCCACCGGGGAGCTGTTTTTT,CASSPHRGPTGELFF
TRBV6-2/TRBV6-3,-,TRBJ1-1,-,TGTGCCAGCAGCCCCTCAGGATATGGGGACACTGAAGCTTTCTTT,CASSPSGYGDTEAFF
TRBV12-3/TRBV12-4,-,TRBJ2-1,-,TGTGCCAGCAGTTTTATCAATGAGCAGTTCTTC,CASSFINEQFF
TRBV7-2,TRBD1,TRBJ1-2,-,TGTGCCAGCAGCTTAGGATGGACAGGGAGTGGCGGCTACACCTTC,CASSLGWTGSGGYTF
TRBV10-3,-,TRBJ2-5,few,TGTGCCATCAGTGAGGGGGGTGAGACCCAGTACTTC,CAISEGGETQYF
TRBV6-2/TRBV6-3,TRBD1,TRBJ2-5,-,TGTGCCAGCAGTCGCCGGGACAGGTCCCAAGAGACCCAGTACTTC,CASSRRDRSQETQYF
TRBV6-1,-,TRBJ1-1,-,TGTGCCAGCAGTTTATTTAAAGTCACTGAAGCTTTCTTT,CASSLFKVTEAFF
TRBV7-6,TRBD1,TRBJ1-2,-,TGTGCCAGCAGACAGACAGGGGTCCTCTATGGCTACACCTTC,CASRQTGVLYGYTF
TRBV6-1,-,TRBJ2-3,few,TGTGCCAGCAGTAGTGGGAGGACAGATACGCAGTATTTT,CASSSGRTDTQYF
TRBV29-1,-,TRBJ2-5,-,TGCAGCGTGTTGACAGACCAAGAGACCCAGTACTTC,CSVLTDQETQYF
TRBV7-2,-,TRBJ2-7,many,TGTGCCAGCAGCCGGGTTGGAGTCGAGCAGTACTTC,CASSRVGVEQYF
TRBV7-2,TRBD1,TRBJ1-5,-,TGTGCCAGCAGCTTGGGGGACAGGGAGCCCTACGGGCCCCAGCATTTT,CASSLGDREPYGPQHF
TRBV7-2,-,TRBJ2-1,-,TGTGCCAGCAGCCCCCGGACCCTCTCCTACAATGAGCAGTTCTTC,CASSPRTLSYNEQFF
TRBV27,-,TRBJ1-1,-,TGTGCCAGCAGTCTACCCGGCGGGCGAGCTTTCTTT,CASSLPGGRAFF
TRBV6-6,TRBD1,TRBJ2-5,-,TGTGCCAGCAGCTGGGACAGCCTACAGGAGACCCAGTACTTC,CASSWDSLQETQYF
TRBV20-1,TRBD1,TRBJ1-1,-,TGCAGTGAAAAGACAGGGGGGACTGAAGCTTTCTTT,CSEKTGGTEAFF
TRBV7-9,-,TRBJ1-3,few,TGTGCCAGCAGCCCAAAACCCTCTGGAAACACCATATATTTT,CASSPKPSGNTIYF
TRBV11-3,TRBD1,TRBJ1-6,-,TGTGCCAGCACCCTGGGGAGGGGGCAGCGTTCACCCCTCCACTTT,CASTLGRGQRSPLHF
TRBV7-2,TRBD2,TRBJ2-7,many,TGTGCCAGCAGCCGTCGACTAGCGGGAGGGGAGCAGTACTTC,CASSRRLAGGEQYF
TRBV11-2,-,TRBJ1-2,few,TGTGCCAGCAGCTTAGGAATTTACGGCTATGGCTACACCTTC,CASSLGIYGYGYTF
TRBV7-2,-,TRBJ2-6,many,TGTGCCAGCAGACCCCCGGGATCTGGGGCCAACGTCCTGACTTTC,CASRPPGSGANVLTF
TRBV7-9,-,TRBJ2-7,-,TGTGCCAGCAGCGCATCCAAAACCCACGAGCAGTACTTC,CASSASKTHEQYF
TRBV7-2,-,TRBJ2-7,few,TGTGCCAGCAGCTTTCTACCGGGCTCCTACGAGCAGTACTTC,CASSFLPGSYEQYF
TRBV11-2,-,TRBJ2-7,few,TGTGCCAGCAGCTCTCGGGGCTCACCATCCTACGAGCAGTACTTC,CASSSRGSPSYEQYF
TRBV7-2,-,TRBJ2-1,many,TGTGCCAGCAGCCTTCTAGCGTCCTCCTACAATGAGCAGTTCTTC,CASSLLASSYNEQFF
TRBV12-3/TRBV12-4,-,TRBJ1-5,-,TGTGCCAGCAGTTTGATCACCAATAGCAATCAGCCCCAGCATTTT,CASSLITNSNQPQHF
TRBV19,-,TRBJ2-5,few,TGTGCCAGTAGTATGAAACGGTACCAAGAGACCCAGTACTTC,CASSMKRYQETQYF
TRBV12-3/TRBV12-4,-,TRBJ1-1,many,TGTGCCAGCAGCTTGACAGCGAACACTGAAGCTTTCTTT,CASSLTANTEAFF
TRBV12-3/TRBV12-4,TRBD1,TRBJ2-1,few,TGTGCCAGCAGCCCCGGGGTCCGGGACAGGGGCCACAATGAGCAGTTCTTC,CASSPGVRDRGHNEQFF